This passage covers 25 T cell receptor beta chains from one sample sequenced in a study of T cell responses to AZD1222 COVID-19 vaccine (dated by TCRdb to the early 2020s). The method behind the library was the immunoSEQ multiplex PCR assay. Imported from immuneACCESS, the table was reduced by TCRdb to in-frame sequences with V and J called. These copies leave out some clones; in studies compared against another copy, an unresolved V gene accounts for under half, and the cause of the remainder is not known. This sample has 250,000 to 300,000 clones in its table, and 90% to 95% of those were observed once. The ten largest account for around 0.57% of the sample. The time point label on this specimen signifies: about 28 days (+/-7) after the second vaccine dose. This specimen was peripheral blood, taken 28 days after the second AZD1222 dose. All receptors derive from an adult who received the AZD1222 COVID-19 vaccine.

This chain uses TRBV7-2 with TRBJ2-1; D ambiguous. Germline lookup yields CDR1 SGHTA and CDR2 FQGNSA. Trimming stripped 1 base from V and 4 bases from J, with 11 bases between. CDR3 length equals 15 residues. The CDR3 loop is CASSLETASYNEQFF. The DNA of the CDR3 is TGTGCCAGCAGCTTAGAAACAGCCTCATACAATGAGCAGTTCTTC.

The CDR3 region is CASSQVTEKVAFF. The CDR3 nucleotides read TGTGCCAGCAGCCAAGTGACGGAAAAGGTAGCTTTCTTT. This chain joins TRBV4-2 and TRBJ1-1, with D uncertain. Germline loops: CDR1 LGHNA, CDR2 YNFKEQ. The V end lost 1 base, the J end lost 10 bases, and 13 bases lay between the germline ends. The CDR3 sequence is 13 residues long.

CDR3 in amino acids: CASSSRLAGGLSTDTQYF. In DNA, the CDR3 is TGCGCCAGCAGCTCTCGACTAGCGGGGGGGCTAAGCACAGATACGCAGTATTTT. This chain connects TRBV5-1 to TRBJ2-3; the match to TRBD2 covers 14 bases. The CDR3 has 18 amino acids. After removal of 3 bases from V and 0 bases from J, the junction contained 6 bases not matched to a gene. From germline, CDR1 is SGHRS and CDR2 YFSETQ.

The chain is built from TRBV28 and TRBJ2-3; tentatively, D is TRBD2 (5 bases). This CDR3 is built from 13 residues. Germline V gives CDR1 MDHEN, CDR2 SYDVKM. The V end lost 4 bases, the J end lost 4 bases, and 9 bases lay between the germline ends. The CDR3 protein is CASSSLAPDTQYF. The CDR3 bases are TGTGCCAGCAGTTCTCTAGCCCCAGATACGCAGTATTTT.

The V gene is TRBV19, the J gene TRBJ2-7; TRBD2 aligns across 8 bases. This CDR3 is built from 17 residues. Germline V CDR1 and CDR2: LNHDA, SQIVND (reference sequence). V shed 1 base, J shed 3 bases, and the junction held 11 bases outside the gene matches. CDR3: CASSIAQGRGAVYEQYF. In DNA form, the CDR3 reads TGTGCCAGTAGTATAGCGCAAGGGCGGGGGGCCGTCTACGAGCAGTACTTC.

This clone showed up just once. The chain employs TRBV7-2 and TRBJ2-7; perhaps TRBD2 as D (6 bases). With 6 bases removed from V and 2 bases from J, the gap between germline ends came to 17 bases. Looked up from germline, CDR1 is SGHTA and CDR2 is FQGNSA. This CDR3 has 15 amino acids. The CDR3, as DNA: TGTGCCAGCAGTTCCCTTCGGGTAGCGGCCTACGAGCAGTACTTC. Amino acid sequence: CASSSLRVAAYEQYF.

This chain connects TRBV11-3 to TRBJ1-5, with D uncertain. The germline V and J ends were trimmed by 11 bases and 2 bases, with 16 bases remaining between them. Germline CDR1 reads SGHNT; CDR2 reads YENEEA. The CDR3 runs to 14 residues. In DNA, the CDR3 is TGTGCCTCCCCCGGGCAGACGCGCAATCAGCCCCAGCATTTT. Its translation is CASPGQTRNQPQHF.

V and J are TRBV5-1 and TRBJ2-7; TRBD1 agrees at 9 bases. The trim removed 3 bases at V and 5 bases at J, leaving 3 bases unmatched. CDR3 length: 13 residues. The germline CDR1 and CDR2 sequences are SGHRS and YFSETQ. CDR3 sequence: CASSSGDRDEQYF. In DNA, the CDR3 is TGCGCCAGCAGCTCGGGGGACAGGGACGAGCAGTACTTC.

This chain links TRBV7-3 with TRBJ1-2; a weak D match, TRBD1 (6 bases). The ends were cut back, 0 bases at V and 6 bases at J, with 11 bases in the middle. The CDR3 loop spans 14 amino acids. Germline V gives CDR1 SGHTA, CDR2 FQGTGA. The CDR3 sequence is CASSLTLGGDGYTF. CDR3 nucleotides: TGTGCCAGCAGCTTAACTTTGGGGGGCGATGGCTACACCTTC.

This chain joins TRBV9 and TRBJ1-5, with unresolved D. Germline CDR1 and CDR2: SGDLS and YYNGEE. The CDR3 loop spans 14 amino acids. V shed 1 base and J shed 6 bases, with 11 bases lying between them. CDR3 nucleotide sequence: TGTGCCAGCAGCGTATGGGCCGCTTCTCAGCCCCAGCATTTT. Protein product: CASSVWAASQPQHF.

The rearrangement uses TRBV7-8 and TRBJ2-5; the D gene could be TRBD1 or TRBD2 (5 bases each). CDR1 SGHVS and CDR2 FQNEAQ come from the germline V gene. V lost 3 bases, J lost 2 bases, and 10 bases lay in between. The CDR3 contains 14 residues. The CDR3 coding sequence is TGTGCCAGCAGCTTTGGGACCATACAAGAGACCCAGTACTTC. Its protein product is CASSFGTIQETQYF.

The chain links TRBV2 to TRBJ2-3, with a tentative D call TRBD2 (6 bases). Germline values: CDR1 SNHLY, CDR2 FYNNEI. The CDR3 length is 13 residues. The ends were cut back, 3 bases at V and 7 bases at J, with 11 bases in the middle. The CDR3 nucleotides read TGTGCCAGCAGTGAGAATAGCGGAAATACGCAGTATTTT. Translation: CASSENSGNTQYF.

This sequence joins TRBV7-6 and TRBJ1-3; TRBD1 aligns across 7 bases. The germline V gene has CDR1 SGHVS and CDR2 FNYEAQ. V lost 5 bases to trimming and J lost 9 bases; unmatched junction nucleotides: 13. CDR3 length equals 15 residues. CDR3 in amino acids: CASSVYSGGEGTIYF. CDR3 bases: TGTGCCAGCAGCGTCTATTCAGGGGGAGAAGGCACCATATATTTT.

The chain is built from TRBV7-3 and TRBJ1-6; 9 nucleotides line up with TRBD1. This CDR3 region has 14 residues. V lost 3 bases and J lost 7; bases outside the gene matches: 1. Germline V gives CDR1 SGHTA, CDR2 FQGTGA. Here the CDR3 DNA reads TGTGCCAGCAGCTTGGGGACAGGGAATTCACCCCTCCACTTT. As protein: CASSLGTGNSPLHF.

The V gene is TRBV19, the J gene TRBJ2-1, with D possibly being TRBD2 (7 bases). Germline values: CDR1 LNHDA, CDR2 SQIVND (reference sequence). Deletions cut 11 bases from V and 3 bases from J, with 14 bases between. This CDR3 has 13 amino acids. The CDR3 loop is CASREGGYNEQFF. In DNA, the CDR3 is TGTGCCTCTAGGGAGGGGGGCTACAATGAGCAGTTCTTC.

V usage is TRBV12-3 or TRBV12-4 and J usage is TRBJ1-1, with D perhaps matching TRBD1 (6 bases). The CDR3 consists of 13 residues. Deletions cut 6 bases from V and 4 bases from J, with 12 bases between. CDR3 DNA: TGTGCCAGCAGCAGCAGGGGCCCCACTGAAGCTTTCTTT. It encodes CASSSRGPTEAFF.

The J gene is TRBJ1-2, the V gene TRBV3-1 (or the pseudogene TRBV3-2); possible D gene TRBD1, 5 bases. Germline CDR1 and CDR2: LGHDT and YNNKEL (reference sequence). The CDR3 extends over 16 amino acids. The V and J ends lost 4 bases and 2 bases respectively, with 17 bases between them. The CDR3 is CASSPGIQGENYGYTF. The CDR3 DNA is TGTGCCAGCAGCCCAGGGATCCAGGGAGAAAACTATGGCTACACCTTC.

CDR3 DNA sequence: TGTGCCACCAGTGATTACCACAGCGGGGCCGGGGAGCTGTTTTTT. It yields the protein CATSDYHSGAGELFF. This chain joins TRBV24-1 and TRBJ2-2; TRBD2 agrees at 7 bases. V lost 2 bases to trimming and J lost 6 bases; unmatched junction nucleotides: 5. This CDR3 spans 15 amino acids. The germline gives CDR1 KGHDR, CDR2 SFDVKD.

This rearrangement joins TRBV6-1 to TRBJ1-4; D gene unclear. The V end was cut by 3 bases, the J end by 11 bases, with 10 bases between. Germline V CDR1 and CDR2: MNHNS, SASEGT. There are 12 residues in the CDR3. CDR3 DNA sequence: TGTGCCAGCAGTGATTCTTTGGGGAAACTGTTTTTT. It specifies CASSDSLGKLFF.

The chain recombines TRBV2 with TRBJ1-5, with TRBD1 matching over 7 bases. Trimming cost V 6 bases and J 3 bases; bases outside gene matches: 5. The CDR3 runs to 14 residues. Germline lookup yields CDR1 SNHLY and CDR2 FYNNEI. CDR3 DNA: TGTGCCAGCAGCATGACAGGGCCCAATCAGCCCCAGCATTTT. This encodes CASSMTGPNQPQHF.

This chain links TRBV25-1 with TRBJ2-7; D might be TRBD1 (6 bases). Trimming removed 4 bases at V and 2 bases at J, with 9 bases between. This CDR3 has 13 residues. The germline V gene has CDR1 MGHDK and CDR2 SYGVNS. CDR3 sequence reads: CASSGDTAYEQYF. CDR3 bases: TGTGCCAGCAGTGGGGACACTGCCTACGAGCAGTACTTC.

A single count supports this clone. The chain joins TRBV28 to TRBJ1-4, with 8 bases that match TRBD1. CDR3 length: 11 residues. After removal of 6 bases from V and 12 bases from J, the junction contained 3 bases not matched to a gene. Germline CDR1 reads MDHEN; CDR2 reads SYDVKM. CDR3: CASSRQGQLFF. The DNA for the CDR3 is TGTGCCAGCAGCCGACAGGGGCAACTGTTTTTT.

The chain employs TRBV5-1 and TRBJ1-2; tentatively, D is TRBD1 (5 bases). V lost 0 bases and J lost 2, with 8 bases in between. Germline CDR1 is SGHRS and CDR2 is YFSETQ. CDR3 length: 14 residues. Here the CDR3 reads CASSLGQRNYGYTF. CDR3 nucleotides: TGCGCCAGCAGCTTGGGACAGCGAAACTATGGCTACACCTTC.

The rearrangement uses TRBV9 and TRBJ2-7; no definite D call. The CDR3 totals 14 residues. Germline V CDR1 and CDR2: SGDLS, YYNGEE. Trimming removed 5 bases from V and 0 bases from J, with 12 bases in between. CDR3 bases: TGTGCCAGCAGTCAAGAAGGCAGCTCCTACGAGCAGTACTTC. Translated, it gives CASSQEGSSYEQYF.

V usage is TRBV5-6 and J usage is TRBJ2-7, with D uncertain. V was pared by 2 bases and J by 0 bases, with 9 bases between. This CDR3 comprises 14 residues. Germline-derived CDR1 and CDR2 are SGHDT and YYEEEE. CDR3 sequence: CASSFAVFSYEQYF. In DNA form, the CDR3 reads TGTGCCAGCAGCTTTGCAGTTTTCTCCTACGAGCAGTACTTC.